This T cell receptor beta chain was observed in a study of patients and donors after allogeneic stem cell transplantation. In germline, CDR1 is LGHDT, CDR2 YNNKEL (reference sequence). The ends lost 0 bases at V and 5 bases at J; junction bases unmatched: 7. The CDR3 runs 16 residues. In TCRdb, the RT-PCR reads were re-called with MiXCR into one record per CDR3 protein. The data contain about 960,000 distinct CDR3 sequences, over 15% of them singletons. The chain uses TRBV3-1 and TRBJ2-5, with 9 bases fitting TRBD2. Sequencing used blood, either unsorted or a sorted T cell fraction (not recorded which). The TCR sequence derives from a human donor who was either an allogeneic HSCT recipient or a stem cell or donor lymphocyte infusion donor (not recorded which). It is not recorded whose cells these are; they may come from a transplant donor. The CDR3 is CASSQESSGSRETQYF. The CDR3 coding sequence is TGTGCCAGCAGCCAAGAGAGTAGCGGGAGTAGGGAGACCCAGTACTTC.